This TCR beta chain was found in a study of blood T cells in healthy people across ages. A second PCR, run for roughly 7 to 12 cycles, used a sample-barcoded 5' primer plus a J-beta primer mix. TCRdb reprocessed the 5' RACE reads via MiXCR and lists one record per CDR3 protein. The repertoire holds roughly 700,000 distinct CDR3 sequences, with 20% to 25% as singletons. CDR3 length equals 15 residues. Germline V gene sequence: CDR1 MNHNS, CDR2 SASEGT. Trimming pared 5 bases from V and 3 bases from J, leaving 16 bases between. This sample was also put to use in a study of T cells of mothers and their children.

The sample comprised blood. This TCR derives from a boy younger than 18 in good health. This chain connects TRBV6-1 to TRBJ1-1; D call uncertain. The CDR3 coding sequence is TGTGCCAGCAGTCGCTATTTGGGAGGTGACACTGAAGCTTTCTTT. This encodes CASSRYLGGDTEAFF.